The TCR beta chain under discussion was sequenced for a study of T cell changes during pregnancy in multiple sclerosis. Profiling relied on immunoSEQ multiplex PCR, and the TCRdb table lists in-frame clones only, not all of them. The profile shows around 68,000 clones, around 92% of them singletons. CDR3 length: 15 amino acids. Germline values: CDR1 SGHTA, CDR2 FQGNSA. V lost 6 bases and J 0 bases, leaving 12 bases between the germline ends. The V gene is TRBV7-2, the J gene TRBJ2-4; D is ambiguous. This sample comprised peripheral blood, obtained after pregnancy. The receptor was isolated from a female donor in good health, enrolled as a control in a pregnancy study. CDR3: CASSPTTLAKNIQYF. CDR3 sequence (DNA): TGTGCCAGCAGTCCCACCACTCTAGCCAAAAACATTCAGTACTTC.